This TCR beta chain emerged from a study of breast tumors, draining lymph nodes, adjacent tissues. TCRdb reanalysed the multiplex PCR reads using MiXCR and keeps one entry per CDR3 protein. Of around 110,000 distinct CDR3 sequences in the sample, roughly 29% were seen once. Breast cancer patients provided tissue from their axillary draining lymph nodes. This clonotype was recorded many times. As yet, its antigen is unknown. A much bigger clone sits one base away, suggesting this may be a read error. The CDR3 contains 11 residues. CDR1 is DFQATT and CDR2 is SNEGSKA in the germline V gene (reference sequence). Whole-study findings and limits: Tumors had less TCR diversity than lymph nodes, more than nontumor tissue. Data fit most tumor T cells coming from lymph node, expanding in tumor. Tumor T cell lymph node origin was a supported hypothesis, not proven. Luminal-like breast cancer showed significantly greater tumor-nontumor repertoire similarity than basal-like breast cancer did.

The chain uses TRBV20-1 and TRBJ2-1; D remains unclear. The source is a female donor with breast cancer. Some clones in this sample may be carry-over from other donors' samples. The sample comprised axillary lymph node tissue. The CDR3 nucleotides read TGCAGTGCTAGAGATCCCAATGAGCAGTCCTTC. Encoded protein: CSARDPNEQSF.